The 8 T cell receptor beta chains given below trace back to one sample, sequenced in a study of OX40 agonist ivuxolimab in advanced cancers. Profiling relied on immunoSEQ multiplex PCR, and the TCRdb table lists in-frame clones only, not all of them. The data show around 68,000 clones, approximately 81% seen once. This specimen consisted of CD4+ or CD8+ T cells sorted from blood, obtained in a trial of the OX40 agonist ivuxolimab. The receptor set was obtained from an adult with an advanced solid tumor such as melanoma, head and neck, liver or kidney cancer.

V is TRBV4-2 and J is TRBJ2-3, with D possibly being TRBD1 or TRBD2 (5 bases each). Deletions cut 1 base from V and 2 bases from J, with 16 bases between. The CDR3 covers 17 residues. Germline V gene data show CDR1 as LGHNA and CDR2 as YNFKEQ. In DNA, the CDR3 is TGTGCCAGCAGCCAAGGACCGGGGCCCTTAACCACAGATACGCAGTATTTT. This codes for CASSQGPGPLTTDTQYF.

This chain joins TRBV19 and TRBJ1-6; D is unclear. Germline CDR1 reads LNHDA; CDR2 reads SQIVND (reference sequence). The CDR3 spans 13 residues. V was shortened by 3 bases and J by 7 bases, with 7 bases between the two germline ends. The CDR3 DNA sequence: TGTGCCAGTAGTATTCTCTACAATTCACCCCTCCACTTT. This sequence encodes CASSILYNSPLHF.

The rearrangement joins TRBV19 to TRBJ1-2; 8 positions agree with TRBD1. The CDR3 covers 14 residues. In germline, CDR1 is LNHDA, CDR2 SQIVND (reference sequence). Trimming at V came to 8 bases and at J to 4 bases, leaving 9 bases not matched to a gene. The CDR3 DNA reads TGTGCCAGTCAGACGGACAGGGATGGCTATGGCTACACCTTC. Its protein product is CASQTDRDGYGYTF. Based on the CDR3 plus reference TRBV19 and TRBJ1-2, the full variable domain is DGGITQSPKYLFRKEGQNVTLSCEQNLNHDAMYWYRQDPGQGLRLIYYSQIVNDFQKGDIAEGYSVSREKKESFPLTVTSAQKNPTAFYLCASQTDRDGYGYTFGSGTRLTVV.

The CDR3 here is CASRTRQGRHEQYF. The CDR3 nucleotides are TGTGCCAGCAGGACGCGACAGGGACGCCACGAGCAGTACTTC. The rearrangement joins TRBV6-6 to TRBJ2-7, with 7 bases aligning to TRBD1. J was trimmed by 5 bases and V by 6 bases; bases with no gene match: 10. This CDR3 comprises 14 residues. Germline loops: CDR1 MNHNY, CDR2 SVGAGI (reference sequence).

The chain combines TRBV11-2 with TRBJ1-5; D gene uncertain. V was clipped by 5 bases and J by 0 bases, with 11 bases between them. The CDR3 is 15 amino acids. CDR1 is SGHAT and CDR2 is FQNNGV in the germline V gene. CDR3 sequence: CASSRGRHSNQPQHF. In DNA, the CDR3 is TGTGCCAGCAGCCGCGGCAGGCATAGCAATCAGCCCCAGCATTTT.

V is TRBV18 and J is TRBJ2-3, with D perhaps TRBD1 (6 bases). The V gene lost 2 bases and the J gene lost 0 bases, with 15 bases spanning the gap. The CDR3 extends over 17 amino acids. CDR1 and CDR2 from the germline V gene are KGHSH and LQKENI. The CDR3 is CASSPSAIQGSTDTQYF. CDR3 in DNA: TGTGCCAGCTCACCATCGGCCATACAGGGTAGCACAGATACGCAGTATTTT.

The CDR3 nucleotides are TGCGCCAGCAGCTTGGTGGGTAACACCGGGGAGCTGTTTTTT. Protein sequence: CASSLVGNTGELFF. This chain connects TRBV5-1 to TRBJ2-2; D not certain. Germline CDR1 reads SGHRS; CDR2 reads YFSETQ. V was clipped by 0 bases and J by 2 bases, with 5 bases between them. This CDR3 contains 14 residues.

The count of this clone is one. For the CDR3, the DNA is TGTGCCAGCAGCTTGAACAGGGTGGCGGAGACCCAGTACTTC. Its translation is CASSLNRVAETQYF. The chain joins TRBV7-2 to TRBJ2-5; the D gene is possibly TRBD1 (6 bases). There are 14 residues in the CDR3. Germline CDR1 is SGHTA and CDR2 is FQGNSA. Trimming removed 3 bases at V and 5 bases at J, with 13 bases between. The full variable domain, rest sourced from reference TRBV7-2 and TRBJ2-5, is GAGVSQSPSNKVTEKGKDVELRCDPISGHTALYWYRQSLGQGLEFLIYFQGNSAPDKSGLPSDRFSAERTGGSVSTLTIQRTQQEDSAVYLCASSLNRVAETQYFGPGTRLLVL.